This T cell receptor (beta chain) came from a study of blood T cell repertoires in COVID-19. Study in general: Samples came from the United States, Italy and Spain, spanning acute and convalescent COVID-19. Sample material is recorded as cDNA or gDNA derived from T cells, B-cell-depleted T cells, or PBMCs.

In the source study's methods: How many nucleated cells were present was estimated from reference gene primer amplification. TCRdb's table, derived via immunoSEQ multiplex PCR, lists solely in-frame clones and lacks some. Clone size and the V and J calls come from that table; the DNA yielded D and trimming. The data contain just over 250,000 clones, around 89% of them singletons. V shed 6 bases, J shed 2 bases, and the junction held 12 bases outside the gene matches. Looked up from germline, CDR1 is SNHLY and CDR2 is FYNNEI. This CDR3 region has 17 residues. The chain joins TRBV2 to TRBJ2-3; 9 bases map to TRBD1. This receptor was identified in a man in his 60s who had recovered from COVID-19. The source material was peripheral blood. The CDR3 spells CASRRRPGQGFTDTQYF. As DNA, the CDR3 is TGTGCCAGCAGACGCCGGCCGGGACAGGGTTTCACAGATACGCAGTATTTT.